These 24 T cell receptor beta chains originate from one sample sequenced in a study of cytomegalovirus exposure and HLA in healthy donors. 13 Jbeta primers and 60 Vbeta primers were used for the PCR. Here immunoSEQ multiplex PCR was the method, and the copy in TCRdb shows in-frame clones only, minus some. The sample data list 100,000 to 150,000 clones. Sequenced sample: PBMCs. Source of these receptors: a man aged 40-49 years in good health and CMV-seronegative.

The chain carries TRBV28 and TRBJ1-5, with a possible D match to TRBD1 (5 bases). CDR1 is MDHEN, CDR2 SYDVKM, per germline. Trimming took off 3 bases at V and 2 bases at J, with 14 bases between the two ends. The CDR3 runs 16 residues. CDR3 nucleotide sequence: TGTGCCAGCAGTTTCTTCAAACGGGGGGGCAATCAGCCCCAGCATTTT. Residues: CASSFFKRGGNQPQHF.

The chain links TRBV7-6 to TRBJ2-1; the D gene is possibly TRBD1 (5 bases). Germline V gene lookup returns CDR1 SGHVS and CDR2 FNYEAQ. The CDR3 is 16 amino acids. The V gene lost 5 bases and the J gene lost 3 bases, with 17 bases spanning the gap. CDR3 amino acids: CASSPQGRSGYNEQFF. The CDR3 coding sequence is TGTGCCAGCAGCCCCCAGGGCCGTTCTGGCTACAATGAGCAGTTCTTC.

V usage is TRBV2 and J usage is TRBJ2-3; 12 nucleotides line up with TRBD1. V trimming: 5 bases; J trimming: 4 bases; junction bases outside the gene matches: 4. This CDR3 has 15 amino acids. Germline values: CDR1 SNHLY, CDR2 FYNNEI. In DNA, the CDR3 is TGTGCCAGCAGTTTGGGACAGGGGGCGGCAGATACGCAGTATTTT. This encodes CASSLGQGAADTQYF. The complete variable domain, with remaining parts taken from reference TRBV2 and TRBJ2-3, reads EPEVTQTPSHQVTQMGQEVILRCVPISNHLYFYWYRQILGQKVEFLVSFYNNEISEKSEIFDDQFSVERPDGSNFTLKIRSTKLEDSAMYFCASSLGQGAADTQYFGPGTRLTVL.

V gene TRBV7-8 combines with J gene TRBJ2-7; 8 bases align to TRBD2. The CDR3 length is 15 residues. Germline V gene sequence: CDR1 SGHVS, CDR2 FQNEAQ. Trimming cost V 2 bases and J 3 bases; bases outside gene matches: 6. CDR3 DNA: TGTGCCAGCAGCTTATGGGGCCGGGAGGGCTACGAGCAGTACTTC. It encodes CASSLWGREGYEQYF.

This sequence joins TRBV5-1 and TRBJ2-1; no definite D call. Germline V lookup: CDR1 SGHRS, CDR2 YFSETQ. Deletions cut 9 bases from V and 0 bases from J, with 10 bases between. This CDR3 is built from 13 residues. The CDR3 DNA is TGCGCCACCTCGGTGAGCTCCTACAATGAGCAGTTCTTC. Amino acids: CATSVSSYNEQFF.

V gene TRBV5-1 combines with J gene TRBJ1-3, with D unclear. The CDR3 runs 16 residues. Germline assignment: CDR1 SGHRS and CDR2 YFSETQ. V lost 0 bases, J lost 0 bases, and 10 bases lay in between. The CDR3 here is CASSLEAVISGNTIYF. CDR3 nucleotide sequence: TGCGCCAGCAGCTTGGAAGCGGTGATCTCTGGAAACACCATATATTTT. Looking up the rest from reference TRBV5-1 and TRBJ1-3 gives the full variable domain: KAGVTQTPRYLIKTRGQQVTLSCSPISGHRSVSWYQQTPGQGLQFLFEYFSETQRNKGNFPGRFSGRQFSNSRSEMNVSTLELGDSALYLCASSLEAVISGNTIYFGEGSWLTVV.

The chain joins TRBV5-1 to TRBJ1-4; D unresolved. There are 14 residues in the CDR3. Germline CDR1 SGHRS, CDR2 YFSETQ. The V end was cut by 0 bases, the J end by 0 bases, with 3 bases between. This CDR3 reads CASSLGATNEKLFF. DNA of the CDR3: TGCGCCAGCAGCTTGGGAGCAACTAATGAAAAACTGTTTTTT. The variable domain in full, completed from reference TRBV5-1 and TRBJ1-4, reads KAGVTQTPRYLIKTRGQQVTLSCSPISGHRSVSWYQQTPGQGLQFLFEYFSETQRNKGNFPGRFSGRQFSNSRSEMNVSTLELGDSALYLCASSLGATNEKLFFGSGTQLSVL.

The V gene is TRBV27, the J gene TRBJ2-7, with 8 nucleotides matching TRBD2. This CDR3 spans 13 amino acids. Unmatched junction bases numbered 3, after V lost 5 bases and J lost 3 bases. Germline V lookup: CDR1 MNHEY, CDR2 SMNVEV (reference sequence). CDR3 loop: CASSRGGLYEQYF. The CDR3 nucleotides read TGTGCCAGCAGTCGGGGGGGGCTCTACGAGCAGTACTTC.

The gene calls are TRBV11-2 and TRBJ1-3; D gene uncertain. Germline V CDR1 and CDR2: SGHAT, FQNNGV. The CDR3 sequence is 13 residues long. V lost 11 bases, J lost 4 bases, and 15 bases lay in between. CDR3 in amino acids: CAGSLVGGNTIYF. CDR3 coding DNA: TGTGCCGGTTCTCTCGTCGGGGGAAACACCATATATTTT.

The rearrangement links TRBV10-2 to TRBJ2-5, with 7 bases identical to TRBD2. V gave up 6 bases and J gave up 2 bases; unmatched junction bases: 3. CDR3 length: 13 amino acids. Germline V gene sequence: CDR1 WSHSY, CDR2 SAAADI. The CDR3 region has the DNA TGCGCCAGCAGGGGGGGGATACAAGAGACCCAGTACTTC. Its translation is CASRGGIQETQYF.

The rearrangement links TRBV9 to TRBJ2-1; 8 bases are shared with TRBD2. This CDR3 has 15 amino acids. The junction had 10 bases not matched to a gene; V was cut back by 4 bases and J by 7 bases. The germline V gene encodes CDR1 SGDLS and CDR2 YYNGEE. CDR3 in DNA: TGTGCCAGCAGCCCCAGCGGGAGTCTGGTTAATGAGCAGTTCTTC. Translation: CASSPSGSLVNEQFF. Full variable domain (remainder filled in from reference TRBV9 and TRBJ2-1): DSGVTQTPKHLITATGQRVTLRCSPRSGDLSVYWYQQSLDQGLQFLIQYYNGEERAKGNILERFSAQQFPDLHSELNLSSLELGDSALYFCASSPSGSLVNEQFFGPGTRLTVL.

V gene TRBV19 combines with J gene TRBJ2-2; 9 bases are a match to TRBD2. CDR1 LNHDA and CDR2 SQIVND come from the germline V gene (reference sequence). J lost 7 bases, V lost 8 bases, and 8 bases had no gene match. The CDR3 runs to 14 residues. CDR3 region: CASRVAGVSGELFF. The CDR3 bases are TGTGCCAGTCGCGTAGCGGGAGTGAGCGGGGAGCTGTTTTTT.

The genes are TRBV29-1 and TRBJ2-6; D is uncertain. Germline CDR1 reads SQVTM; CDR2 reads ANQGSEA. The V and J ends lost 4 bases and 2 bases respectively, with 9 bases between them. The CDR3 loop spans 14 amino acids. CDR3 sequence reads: CSVATGTGANVLTF. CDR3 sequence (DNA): TGCAGCGTTGCAACCGGTACTGGGGCCAACGTCCTGACTTTC. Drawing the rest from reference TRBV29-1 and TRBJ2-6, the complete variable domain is SAVISQKPSRDICQRGTSLTIQCQVDSQVTMMFWYRQQPGQSLTLIATANQGSEATYESGFVIDKFPISRPNLTFSTLTVSNMSPEDSSIYLCSVATGTGANVLTFGAGSRLTVL.

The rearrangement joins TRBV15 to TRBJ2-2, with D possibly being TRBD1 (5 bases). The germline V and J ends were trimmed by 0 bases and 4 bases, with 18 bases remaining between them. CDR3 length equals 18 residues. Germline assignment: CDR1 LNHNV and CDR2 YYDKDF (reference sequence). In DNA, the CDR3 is TGTGCCACCAGCAGAGATATTGGTCTGACAGTTTCCACCGGGGAGCTGTTTTTT. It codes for CATSRDIGLTVSTGELFF.

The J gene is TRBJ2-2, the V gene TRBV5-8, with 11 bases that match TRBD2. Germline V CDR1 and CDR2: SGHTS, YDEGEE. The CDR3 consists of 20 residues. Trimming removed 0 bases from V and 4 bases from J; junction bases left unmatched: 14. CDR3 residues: CASSLVLAGGPRGSTGELFF. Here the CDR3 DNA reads TGTGCCAGCAGCTTGGTGTTAGCGGGAGGGCCTAGGGGTAGCACCGGGGAGCTGTTTTTT.

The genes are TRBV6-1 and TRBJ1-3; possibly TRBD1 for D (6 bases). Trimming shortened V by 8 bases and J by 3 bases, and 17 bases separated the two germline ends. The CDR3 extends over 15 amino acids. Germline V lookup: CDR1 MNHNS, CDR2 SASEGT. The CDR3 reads CASSGGRLGGNTIYF. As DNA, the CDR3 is TGTGCCAGCTCGGGGGGGCGGTTGGGTGGAAACACCATATATTTT.

The DNA for the CDR3 is TGTGCCAGTAGTGGGGTGCGGGATCAGCCCCAGCATTTT. Translated, it gives CASSGVRDQPQHF. This sequence joins TRBV19 and TRBJ1-5; D call uncertain. The V end was cut by 5 bases, the J end by 5 bases, with 10 bases between. The CDR3 runs 13 residues. Germline values: CDR1 LNHDA, CDR2 SQIVND (reference sequence).

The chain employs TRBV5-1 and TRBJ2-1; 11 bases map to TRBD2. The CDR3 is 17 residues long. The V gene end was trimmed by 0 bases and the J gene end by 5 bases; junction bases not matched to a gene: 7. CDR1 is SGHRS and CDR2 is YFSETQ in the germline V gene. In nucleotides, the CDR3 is TGCGCCAGCAGCTTGGTTTTAGCGGGAGGGCATAACAATGAGCAGTTCTTC. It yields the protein CASSLVLAGGHNNEQFF.

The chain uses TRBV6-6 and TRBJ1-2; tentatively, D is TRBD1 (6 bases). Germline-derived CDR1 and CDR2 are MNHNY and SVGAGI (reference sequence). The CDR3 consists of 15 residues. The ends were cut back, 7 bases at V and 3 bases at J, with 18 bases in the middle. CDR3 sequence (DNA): TGTGCCAGCACCACAGGGAGGGTAGAGTACTATGGCTACACCTTC. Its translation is CASTTGRVEYYGYTF.

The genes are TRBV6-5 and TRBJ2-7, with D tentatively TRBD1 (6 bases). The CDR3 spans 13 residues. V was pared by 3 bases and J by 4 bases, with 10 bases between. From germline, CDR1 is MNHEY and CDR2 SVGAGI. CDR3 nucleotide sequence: TGTGCCAGCAGTTATACAGGGTTATACGAGCAGTACTTC. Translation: CASSYTGLYEQYF.

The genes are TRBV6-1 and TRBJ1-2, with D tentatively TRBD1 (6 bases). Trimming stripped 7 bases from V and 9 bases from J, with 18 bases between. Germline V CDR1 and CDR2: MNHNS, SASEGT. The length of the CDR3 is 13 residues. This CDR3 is CASTQVGQSSYTF. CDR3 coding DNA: TGTGCCAGCACCCAGGTTGGACAGTCAAGCTACACCTTC.

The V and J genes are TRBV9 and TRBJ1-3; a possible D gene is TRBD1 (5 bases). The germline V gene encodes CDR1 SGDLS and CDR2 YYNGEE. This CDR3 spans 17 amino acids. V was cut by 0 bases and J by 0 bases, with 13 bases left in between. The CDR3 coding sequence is TGTGCCAGCAGCGTAGGAGCAGGGAGGGTCTCTGGAAACACCATATATTTT. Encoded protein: CASSVGAGRVSGNTIYF.

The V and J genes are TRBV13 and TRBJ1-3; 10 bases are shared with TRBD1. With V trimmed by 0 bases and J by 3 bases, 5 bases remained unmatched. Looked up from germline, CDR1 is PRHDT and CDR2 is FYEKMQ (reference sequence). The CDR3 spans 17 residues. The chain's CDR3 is CASSLGPGTGDGNTIYF. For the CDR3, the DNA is TGTGCCAGCAGCTTAGGGCCCGGGACAGGGGATGGAAACACCATATATTTT.

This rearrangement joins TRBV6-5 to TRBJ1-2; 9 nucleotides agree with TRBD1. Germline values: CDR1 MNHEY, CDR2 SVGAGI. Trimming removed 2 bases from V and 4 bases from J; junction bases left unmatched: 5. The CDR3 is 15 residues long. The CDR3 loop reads CASSYRGQGGYGYTF. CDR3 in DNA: TGTGCCAGCAGTTACCGGGGACAGGGCGGCTATGGCTACACCTTC.